The 16 T cell receptor beta chains below were found in one sample sequenced in a study of T cells in Graves' hyperthyroidism and ophthalmopathy. RNA transcripts served as the template for amplifying TCR beta CDR3 regions. During a first-round RT-PCR of the TCR CDR3, the HTBI primer set was used. Each CDR3 protein gets one entry after TCRdb re-called the multiplex PCR reads with MiXCR. Among about 560,000 distinct CDR3 sequences, 16% were seen once, and the ten largest hold roughly 18%. Source material: blood. The source of these receptors is a young woman with Graves' hyperthyroidism.

This clonotype has more than one count but fewer than ten. The chain couples TRBV12-3 or TRBV12-4 to TRBJ2-3, with TRBD1 identical over 8 bases. Trimming at V came to 3 bases and at J to 5 bases, leaving 10 bases not matched to a gene. The CDR3 length is 16 residues. The CDR3: CASSLGRGTGLDTQYF. The CDR3 DNA follows: TGTGCCAGCAGTTTGGGCCGTGGGACAGGCCTAGATACGCAGTATTTT.

This chain connects TRBV7-3 to TRBJ1-5; a weak D match, TRBD1 (6 bases). This CDR3 spans 16 amino acids. V lost 7 bases and J lost 0, with 16 bases in between. Germline-derived CDR1 and CDR2 are SGHTA and FQGTGA. The CDR3, as DNA: TGTGCCAGCATCCGTCGGCAGGGGCGTAGCAATCAGCCCCAGCATTTT. Translation gives CASIRRQGRSNQPQHF.

This clonotype was observed a handful of times. The rearrangement joins TRBV20-1 to TRBJ2-5, with D possibly being TRBD1 (7 bases). Per germline, CDR1 DFQATT and CDR2 SNEGSKA (reference sequence). This CDR3 is 20 amino acids long. The V end lost 6 bases, the J end lost 5 bases, and 37 bases lay between the germline ends. The CDR3 DNA follows: TGCAGTGCCCACCCCTACAGGGGACGCTCGGGGCCGGGGGAGAGGGAGACCCAGTACTTC. Its translation is CSAHPYRGRSGPGERETQYF.

This clonotype was counted ten times or more. The chain employs TRBV28 and TRBJ2-1; TRBD2 matches at 13 bases. The germline V gene encodes CDR1 MDHEN and CDR2 SYDVKM. The CDR3 is 16 residues long. With 9 bases clipped from V and 9 bases from J, the junction kept 14 bases outside the gene matches. This CDR3 is CASPPGLAGFVGEQFF. The CDR3 DNA reads TGTGCCAGTCCTCCGGGACTAGCGGGATTCGTTGGTGAGCAGTTCTTC.

This clonotype was seen many times. The J gene is TRBJ2-1, the V gene TRBV11-2; D unclear. The germline V and J ends were trimmed by 0 bases and 0 bases, with 9 bases remaining between them. This CDR3 has 16 amino acids. Germline CDR1 SGHAT, CDR2 FQNNGV. CDR3 bases: TGTGCCAGCAGCTTAGATCCCGCCTCCTCCTACAATGAGCAGTTCTTC. Translated: CASSLDPASSYNEQFF.

This clonotype was detected only a few times. The rearrangement joins TRBV12-3 or TRBV12-4 to TRBJ2-1; maybe TRBD2 (5 bases). This CDR3 comprises 14 residues. The V gene lost 6 bases and the J gene lost 0 bases, with 9 bases spanning the gap. DNA of the CDR3: TGTGCCAGCAGGGCCGAGGGCTCCTACAATGAGCAGTTCTTC. Translation gives CASRAEGSYNEQFF.

This clonotype has a count of ten or more. The chain uses TRBV12-5 and TRBJ1-1; D is undetermined. The germline V gene has CDR1 LGHNT and CDR2 FRNRAP. Trimming stripped 8 bases from V and 0 bases from J, with 13 bases between. This CDR3 is built from 14 residues. The CDR3 sequence is CASRPAEMNTEAFF. The CDR3, as DNA: TGTGCTAGTCGGCCCGCGGAGATGAACACTGAAGCTTTCTTT.

This clonotype was detected only a few times. The J gene is TRBJ1-4, the V gene TRBV11-2; D not certain. The germline gives CDR1 SGHAT, CDR2 FQNNGV. The CDR3 has 14 residues. The V end was cut by 0 bases, the J end by 5 bases, with 7 bases between. The CDR3 reads CASSLELSNEKLFF. The CDR3 nucleotides read TGTGCCAGCAGCTTAGAACTGTCAAATGAAAAACTGTTTTTT.

A few counts support this clonotype. This chain links TRBV5-4 with TRBJ2-5, with D hard to call. The CDR3 sequence is 14 residues long. The V gene's germline CDR1 is SGHNT and CDR2 YYREEE (reference sequence). Deletions cut 1 base from V and 2 bases from J, with 9 bases between. The CDR3 nucleotides are TGTGCCAGCAGCTTGTTCCAGCAACAAGAGACCCAGTACTTC. It translates to CASSLFQQQETQYF.

This clonotype has only a few counts. This CDR3 is CASILAGGAHETGELFF. For the CDR3, the DNA is TGTGCCAGCATCTTAGCGGGAGGCGCCCACGAAACCGGGGAGCTGTTTTTT. The rearrangement links TRBV12-3 or TRBV12-4 to TRBJ2-2, with 10 bases identical to TRBD2. V dropped 7 bases and J dropped 5; count of bases not matched to a gene: 13. This CDR3 comprises 17 residues.

In regard to this clonotype: One junction end does not reproduce the germline sequence, and a read error may be involved. The rearrangement links TRBV11-2 to TRBJ2-1; 12 bases are a match to TRBD2. Germline CDR1 is SGHAT and CDR2 is FQNNGV. The CDR3 contains 16 residues. The CDR3 is CASSDRLAGAYNVQLF. In DNA form, the CDR3 reads TGTGCCAGCAGCGACCGACTAGCGGGGGCTTACAATGTGCAGCTCTTC. Supplemented by reference TRBV11-2 and TRBJ2-1, the full variable domain reads EAGVAQSPRYKIIEKRQSVAFWCNPISGHATLYWYQQILGQGPKLLIQFQNNGVVDDSQLPKDRFSAERLKGVDSTLKIQPAKLEDSAVYLCASSDRLAGAYNVQLFGPGTRLTVL.

Concerning this clonotype itself: A much larger clone lies one base from this, so it may be a read error. This sequence joins TRBV6-2 or TRBV6-3 and TRBJ2-1; 8 nucleotides line up with TRBD2. The J segment lost 10 bases and the V segment lost 7 bases, leaving 15 bases of the junction unmatched. Germline V gives CDR1 MNHEY, CDR2 SVGEGT. This CDR3 is built from 15 residues. The CDR3 nucleotides read TGTGCCAGCAAGGAAGGTAGCGGGGCGGTCGGAGAGCAGTTCTTC. Amino acid sequence: CASKEGSGAVGEQFF.

This chain uses TRBV5-5 with TRBJ2-1; 14 nucleotides match TRBD2. CDR1 is SGHKS, CDR2 YYEKEE, per germline (reference sequence). V lost 0 bases to trimming and J lost 2 bases; unmatched junction nucleotides: 1. This CDR3 is 17 amino acids long. CDR3 in DNA: TGTGCCAGCAGCTTGGAGGGACTAGCGGGAGCCTACAATGAGCAGTTCTTC. Translated, it gives CASSLEGLAGAYNEQFF.

The sample holds many counts of this clonotype. The V and J genes are TRBV18 and TRBJ2-5, with D tentatively TRBD2 (5 bases). Germline V CDR1 and CDR2: KGHSH, LQKENI. The CDR3 has 14 residues. With 1 base removed from V and 7 bases from J, the gap between germline ends came to 13 bases. The CDR3 reads CASSPRSGPWTQYF. The CDR3 DNA sequence: TGTGCCAGCTCACCACGCAGCGGTCCATGGACCCAGTACTTC.

This clonotype was found many times. This chain connects TRBV20-1 to TRBJ1-1; D not resolved. This CDR3 has 13 residues. Germline CDR1 is DFQATT and CDR2 is SNEGSKA (reference sequence). Trimming pared 0 bases from V and 1 base from J, leaving 6 bases between. The CDR3 DNA reads TGCAGTGCTAGAGATCCAGGGAACACTGAAGCTTTCTTT. It encodes CSARDPGNTEAFF.

This clonotype was counted at least ten times. V usage is TRBV10-3 and J usage is TRBJ1-1, with TRBD1 identical over 7 bases. V lost 6 bases to trimming and J lost 1 base; unmatched junction nucleotides: 8. Germline V gene sequence: CDR1 ENHRY, CDR2 SYGVKD. There are 15 residues in the CDR3. CDR3 residues: CAIRRDGTENTEAFF. The CDR3 nucleotides read TGTGCCATCAGGCGGGACGGGACAGAGAACACTGAAGCTTTCTTT.